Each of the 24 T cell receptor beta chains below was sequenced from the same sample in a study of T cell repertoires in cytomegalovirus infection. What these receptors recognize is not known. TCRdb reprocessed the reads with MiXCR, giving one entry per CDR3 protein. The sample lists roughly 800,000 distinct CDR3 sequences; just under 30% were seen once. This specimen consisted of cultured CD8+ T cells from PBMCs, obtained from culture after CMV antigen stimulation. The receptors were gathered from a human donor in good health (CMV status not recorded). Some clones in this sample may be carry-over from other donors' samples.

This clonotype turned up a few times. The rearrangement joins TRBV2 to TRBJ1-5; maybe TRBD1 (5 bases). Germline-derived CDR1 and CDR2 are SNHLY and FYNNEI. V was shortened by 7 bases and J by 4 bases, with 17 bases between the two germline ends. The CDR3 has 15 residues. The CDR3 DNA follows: TGTGCCAGCACCTCAGGGAAAGAAAGGAATCAGCCCCAGCATTTT. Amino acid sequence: CASTSGKERNQPQHF.

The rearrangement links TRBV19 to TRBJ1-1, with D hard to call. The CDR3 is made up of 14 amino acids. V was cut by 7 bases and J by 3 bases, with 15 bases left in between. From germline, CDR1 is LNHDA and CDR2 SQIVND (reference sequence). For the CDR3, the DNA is TGTGCCAGTACCCCTTTTTCGTTCGACACTGAAGCTTTCTTT. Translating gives CASTPFSFDTEAFF. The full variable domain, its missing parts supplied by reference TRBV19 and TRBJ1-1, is DGGITQSPKYLFRKEGQNVTLSCEQNLNHDAMYWYRQDPGQGLRLIYYSQIVNDFQKGDIAEGYSVSREKKESFPLTVTSAQKNPTAFYLCASTPFSFDTEAFFGQGTRLTVV.

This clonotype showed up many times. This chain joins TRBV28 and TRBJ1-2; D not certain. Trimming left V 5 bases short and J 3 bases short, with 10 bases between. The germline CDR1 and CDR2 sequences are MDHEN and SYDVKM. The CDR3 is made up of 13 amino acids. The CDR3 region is CASSSGEDYGYTF. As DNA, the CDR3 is TGTGCCAGCAGTAGCGGAGAGGACTATGGCTACACCTTC.

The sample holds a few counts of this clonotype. The chain's CDR3 is CASSSSGTLTDTQYF. The CDR3 DNA reads as TGTGCCAGCAGTTCGAGCGGGACCCTCACAGATACGCAGTATTTT. This rearrangement joins TRBV27 to TRBJ2-3, with 7 bases identical to TRBD2. This CDR3 has 15 residues. V gave up 4 bases and J gave up 2 bases; unmatched junction bases: 6. Germline loops: CDR1 MNHEY, CDR2 SMNVEV (reference sequence).

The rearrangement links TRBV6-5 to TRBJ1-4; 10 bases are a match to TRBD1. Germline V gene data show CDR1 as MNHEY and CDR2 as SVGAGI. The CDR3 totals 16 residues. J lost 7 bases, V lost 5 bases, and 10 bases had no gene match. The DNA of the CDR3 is TGTGCCAGCAGTCCCAGGGACAGGGGTGCTGGTGAAAAACTGTTTTTT. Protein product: CASSPRDRGAGEKLFF.

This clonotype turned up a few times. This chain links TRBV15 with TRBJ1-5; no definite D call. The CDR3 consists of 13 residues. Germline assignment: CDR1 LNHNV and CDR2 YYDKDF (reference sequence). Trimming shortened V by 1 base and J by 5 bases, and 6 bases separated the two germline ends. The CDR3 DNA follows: TGTGCCACCAGCAGAGTAGGAGATCAGCCCCAGCATTTT. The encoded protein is CATSRVGDQPQHF.

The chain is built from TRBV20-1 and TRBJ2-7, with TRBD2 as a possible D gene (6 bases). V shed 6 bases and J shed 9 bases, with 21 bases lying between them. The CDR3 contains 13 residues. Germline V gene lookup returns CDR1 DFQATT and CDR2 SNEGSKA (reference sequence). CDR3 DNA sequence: TGCAGTGCCCCGCCTCCGGGACTCGCTCCGCAGTACGTC. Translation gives CSAPPPGLAPQYV.

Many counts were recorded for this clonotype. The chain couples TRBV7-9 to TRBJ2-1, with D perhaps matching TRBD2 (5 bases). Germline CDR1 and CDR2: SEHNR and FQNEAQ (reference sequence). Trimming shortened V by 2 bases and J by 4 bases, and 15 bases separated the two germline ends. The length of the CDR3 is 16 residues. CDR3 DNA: TGTGCCAGCAGCTTACGTCACCGGGAACCTTACAATGAGCAGTTCTTC. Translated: CASSLRHREPYNEQFF.

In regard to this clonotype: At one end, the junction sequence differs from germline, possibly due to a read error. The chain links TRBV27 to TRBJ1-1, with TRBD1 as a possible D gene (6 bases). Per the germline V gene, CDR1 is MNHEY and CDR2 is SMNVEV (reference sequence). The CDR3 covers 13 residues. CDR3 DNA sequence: TGTGCCAGCAGACCCAAGGGGGGGCGCGGGGGTGACTTT. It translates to CASRPKGGRGGDF.

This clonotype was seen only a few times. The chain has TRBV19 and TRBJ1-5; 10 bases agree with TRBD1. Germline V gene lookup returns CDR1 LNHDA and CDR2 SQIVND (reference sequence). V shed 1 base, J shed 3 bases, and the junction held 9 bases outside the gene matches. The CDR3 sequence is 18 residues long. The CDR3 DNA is TGTGCCAGTAGTATAGCCCCGGGACAGGGGTTCCCCAATCAGCCCCAGCATTTT. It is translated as CASSIAPGQGFPNQPQHF.

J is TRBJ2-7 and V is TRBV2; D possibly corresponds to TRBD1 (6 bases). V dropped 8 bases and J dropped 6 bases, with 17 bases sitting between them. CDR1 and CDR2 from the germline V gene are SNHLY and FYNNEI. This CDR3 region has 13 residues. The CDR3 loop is CASGGRVLGEQYF. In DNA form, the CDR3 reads TGTGCCAGCGGGGGCCGGGTTCTGGGCGAGCAGTACTTC.

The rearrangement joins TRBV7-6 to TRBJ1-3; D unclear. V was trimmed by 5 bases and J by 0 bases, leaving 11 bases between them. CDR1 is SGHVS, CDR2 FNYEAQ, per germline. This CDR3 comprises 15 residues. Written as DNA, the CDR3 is TGTGCCAGCAGCCTCGAGTCCTCCTCTGGAAACACCATATATTTT. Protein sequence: CASSLESSSGNTIYF.

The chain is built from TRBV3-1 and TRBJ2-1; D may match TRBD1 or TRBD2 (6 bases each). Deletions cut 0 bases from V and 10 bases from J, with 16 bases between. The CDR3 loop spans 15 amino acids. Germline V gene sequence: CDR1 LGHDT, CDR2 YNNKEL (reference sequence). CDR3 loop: CASSQERGALVEQFF. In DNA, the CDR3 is TGTGCCAGCAGCCAAGAAAGGGGGGCCCTCGTCGAGCAGTTCTTC.

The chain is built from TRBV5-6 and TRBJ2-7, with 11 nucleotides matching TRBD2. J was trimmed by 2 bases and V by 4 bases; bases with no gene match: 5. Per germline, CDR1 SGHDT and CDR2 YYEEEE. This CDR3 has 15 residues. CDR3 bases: TGTGCCAGCAGCCATACTAGCGGGGGTACCTACGAGCAGTACTTC. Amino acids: CASSHTSGGTYEQYF.

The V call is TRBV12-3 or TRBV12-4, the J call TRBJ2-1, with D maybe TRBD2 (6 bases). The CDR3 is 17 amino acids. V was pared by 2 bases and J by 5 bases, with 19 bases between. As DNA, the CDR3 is TGTGCCAGCAGTTTACGGGCGGGGACTCCTGTTAACAATGAGCAGTTCTTC. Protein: CASSLRAGTPVNNEQFF.

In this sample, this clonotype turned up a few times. CDR3 sequence (DNA): TGTGCCAGTAGTCGCCGGGGCGGAGCTCCCACAGATACGCAGTATTTT. It yields the protein CASSRRGGAPTDTQYF. The chain uses TRBV19 and TRBJ2-3; D possibly matches TRBD1 or TRBD2 (5 bases each). The CDR3 consists of 16 residues. CDR1 is LNHDA, CDR2 SQIVND, per germline (reference sequence). V was pared by 5 bases and J by 2 bases, with 17 bases between.

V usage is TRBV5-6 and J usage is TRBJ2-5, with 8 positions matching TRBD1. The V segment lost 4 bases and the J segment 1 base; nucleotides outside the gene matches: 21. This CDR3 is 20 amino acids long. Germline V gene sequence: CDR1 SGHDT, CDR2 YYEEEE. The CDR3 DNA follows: TGTGCCAGCAGCAAGACCATACTACACAGGGGGTCCAACGTCCAAGAGACCCAGTACTTC. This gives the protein CASSKTILHRGSNVQETQYF.

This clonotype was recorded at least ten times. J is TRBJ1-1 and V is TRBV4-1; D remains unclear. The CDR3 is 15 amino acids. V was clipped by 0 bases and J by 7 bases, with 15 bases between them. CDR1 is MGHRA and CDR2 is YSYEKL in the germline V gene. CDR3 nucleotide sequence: TGCGCCAGCAGCCAAGAAGCGATGTGGCAAGGTGAAGCTTTCTTT. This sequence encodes CASSQEAMWQGEAFF.

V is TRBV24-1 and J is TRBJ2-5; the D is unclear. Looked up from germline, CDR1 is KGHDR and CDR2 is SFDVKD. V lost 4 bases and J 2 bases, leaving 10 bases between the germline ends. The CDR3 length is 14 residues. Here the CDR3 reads CATSDIGPQETQYF. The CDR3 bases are TGTGCCACCAGTGACATCGGTCCTCAAGAGACCCAGTACTTC.

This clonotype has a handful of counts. The CDR3 sequence is CASSLGRNSPLHF. The CDR3 DNA sequence: TGTGCCAGCAGCTTGGGCAGGAATTCACCCCTCCACTTT. V and J are TRBV27 and TRBJ1-6, with no clear D. The V gene's germline CDR1 is MNHEY and CDR2 SMNVEV (reference sequence). The CDR3 loop spans 13 amino acids. V gave up 6 bases and J gave up 7 bases, with 10 bases separating them.

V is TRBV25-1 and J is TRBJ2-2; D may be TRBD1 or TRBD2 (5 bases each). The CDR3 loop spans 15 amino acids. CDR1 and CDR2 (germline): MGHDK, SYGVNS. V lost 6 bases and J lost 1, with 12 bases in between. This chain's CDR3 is CASSRDGQNTGELFF. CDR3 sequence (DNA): TGTGCCAGCAGCCGGGACGGACAGAACACCGGGGAGCTGTTTTTT.

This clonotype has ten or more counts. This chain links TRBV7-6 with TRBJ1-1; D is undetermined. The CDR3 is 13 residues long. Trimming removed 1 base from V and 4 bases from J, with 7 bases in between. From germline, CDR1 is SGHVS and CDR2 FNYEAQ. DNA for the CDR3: TGTGCCAGCAGCTTAGGGTCGGTCACTGAAGCTTTCTTT. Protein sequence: CASSLGSVTEAFF.

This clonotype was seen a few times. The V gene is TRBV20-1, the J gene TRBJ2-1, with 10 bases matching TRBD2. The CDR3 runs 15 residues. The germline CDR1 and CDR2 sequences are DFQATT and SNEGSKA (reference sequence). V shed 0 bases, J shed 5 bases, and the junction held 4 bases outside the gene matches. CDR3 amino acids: CSAREGLAGDNEQFF. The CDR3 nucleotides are TGCAGTGCTAGAGAAGGGCTAGCGGGAGACAATGAGCAGTTCTTC.

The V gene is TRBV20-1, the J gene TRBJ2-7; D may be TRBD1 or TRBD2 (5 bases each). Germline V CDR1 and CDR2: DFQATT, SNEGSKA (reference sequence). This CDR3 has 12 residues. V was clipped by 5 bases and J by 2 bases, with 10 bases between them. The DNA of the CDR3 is TGCAGTGCTTCGGGACCAACCTACGAGCAGTACTTC. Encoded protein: CSASGPTYEQYF.